Below, 4 T cell receptor beta chains from the same sample are listed, as sequenced in a study of cytomegalovirus exposure and HLA in healthy donors. Use of 60 Vbeta and 13 Jbeta primers characterized the PCR. Generated by immunoSEQ multiplex PCR, the TCRdb table keeps only in-frame clones and is missing some. The table shows some 190,000 clones, with about 79% occurring only once. The sequenced material came from PBMCs. These receptor sequences come from a man aged 18 to 30 in good health and CMV-seronegative.

V is TRBV7-2 and J is TRBJ1-5; TRBD1 might be the D (5 bases). CDR1 is SGHTA and CDR2 is FQGNSA in the germline V gene. Between the trimmed V and J ends, which lost 0 bases and 3 bases, there was a span of 12 bases. The CDR3 is made up of 16 amino acids. In DNA form, the CDR3 reads TGTGCCAGCAGCTTAGCTGCGGGGCCGAACAATCAGCCCCAGCATTTT. The encoded protein is CASSLAAGPNNQPQHF.

This sequence joins TRBV14 and TRBJ2-1; 13 positions agree with TRBD2. Germline CDR1 SGHDN, CDR2 FVKESK. V shed 5 bases and J 11 bases; nucleotides not matched to a gene: 6. This CDR3 is 14 amino acids long. In nucleotides, the CDR3 is TGTGCCAGCAGCGACCGACTAGCGGGAGGCCAGCAGTTCTTC. Translating it yields CASSDRLAGGQQFF.

This clone was counted a single time. The chain employs TRBV11-2 and TRBJ2-1, with 11 nucleotides matching TRBD2. The CDR3 runs to 15 residues. The V segment lost 5 bases and the J segment 5 bases; nucleotides outside the gene matches: 5. Germline V gene lookup returns CDR1 SGHAT and CDR2 FQNNGV. CDR3 sequence reads: CASSLAGGLNNEQFF. CDR3 coding DNA: TGTGCCAGCAGCCTAGCGGGGGGACTTAACAATGAGCAGTTCTTC.

The chain is built from TRBV18 and TRBJ2-7; tentatively, D is TRBD1 (5 bases). The CDR3 is 14 amino acids. CDR1 is KGHSH and CDR2 is LQKENI in the germline V gene. Trimming removed 1 base at V and 2 bases at J, with 9 bases between. The CDR3 nucleotides read TGTGCCAGCTCACCACGGGGCACACCCTACGAGCAGTACTTC. Translated, it gives CASSPRGTPYEQYF.